Below, 5 T cell receptor beta chains from the same sample are listed, as sequenced in a study of Ad26.COV2.S vaccination and SARS-CoV-2 variants (dated by TCRdb to about 2021). Libraries were constructed by the immunoSEQ multiplex PCR assay. TCRdb took this table from immuneACCESS and kept in-frame rearrangements with V and J called. Such tables lack part of the clones; where checked against another copy, unresolved V genes explain under half of the gap, and the rest is unexplained. The sample table holds hundreds of thousands of clones, of which around 87% were seen once. The ten largest clones represent about 3.1% of the sample. This sample's treatment or condition label indicates: around 19 received Ad26.COV2.S at low or high dose, single or two shots; about 5 received placebo; per-sample allocation not given. For vaccine and placebo recipients, the sequenced repertoires came from samples collected on day 63 after the first injection.

The sample here was peripheral blood, taken in a trial of Ad26.COV2.S vaccine versus placebo. Receptors originate from a person between 18 and 59 years old who received the Ad26.COV2.S COVID-19 vaccine or a placebo.

The rearrangement uses TRBV18 and TRBJ1-4; TRBD1 is a possible D gene (5 bases). The germline CDR1 and CDR2 sequences are KGHSH and LQKENI. The CDR3 spans 15 residues. V lost 3 bases and J lost 2, with 10 bases in between. The CDR3 coding sequence is TGTGCCAGCTCACCGAACGGACACACTAATGAAAAACTGTTTTTT. It encodes CASSPNGHTNEKLFF.

The rearrangement links TRBV4-1 to TRBJ2-5; TRBD1 aligns across 10 bases. Losses at the gene ends were 1 base for V and 4 bases for J; bases not matched to a gene: 12. Germline V gene sequence: CDR1 MGHRA, CDR2 YSYEKL. The CDR3 has 18 residues. The CDR3 nucleotides are TGCGCCAGCAGCCAAGTACCTCCAGGACAGGGGGATAGAGAGACCCAGTACTTC. Its translation: CASSQVPPGQGDRETQYF.

The chain has TRBV4-2 and TRBJ2-4; D possibly corresponds to TRBD2 (6 bases). The CDR3 sequence is 15 residues long. In germline, CDR1 is LGHNA, CDR2 YNFKEQ. Trimming left V 1 base short and J 6 bases short, with 13 bases between. The CDR3 DNA sequence: TGTGCCAGCAGCCAAGCGCCGGGACTTGGAAACATTCAGTACTTC. Protein sequence: CASSQAPGLGNIQYF.

This rearrangement joins TRBV25-1 to TRBJ1-4; possible D gene TRBD1, 5 bases. This CDR3 has 15 residues. Germline CDR1 is MGHDK and CDR2 is SYGVNS. V was trimmed by 3 bases and J by 5 bases, leaving 13 bases between them. The CDR3 spells CASSDVGQGNEKLFF. The CDR3 nucleotides are TGTGCCAGCAGTGATGTCGGTCAGGGCAATGAAAAACTGTTTTTT.

This chain joins TRBV10-3 and TRBJ1-1; D uncertain. The V gene's germline CDR1 is ENHRY and CDR2 SYGVKD. The V gene lost 6 bases and the J gene lost 1 base, with 6 bases spanning the gap. The CDR3 spans 12 residues. DNA of the CDR3: TGTGCCATCAGAGCAGGGAACACTGAAGCTTTCTTT. Protein product: CAIRAGNTEAFF.